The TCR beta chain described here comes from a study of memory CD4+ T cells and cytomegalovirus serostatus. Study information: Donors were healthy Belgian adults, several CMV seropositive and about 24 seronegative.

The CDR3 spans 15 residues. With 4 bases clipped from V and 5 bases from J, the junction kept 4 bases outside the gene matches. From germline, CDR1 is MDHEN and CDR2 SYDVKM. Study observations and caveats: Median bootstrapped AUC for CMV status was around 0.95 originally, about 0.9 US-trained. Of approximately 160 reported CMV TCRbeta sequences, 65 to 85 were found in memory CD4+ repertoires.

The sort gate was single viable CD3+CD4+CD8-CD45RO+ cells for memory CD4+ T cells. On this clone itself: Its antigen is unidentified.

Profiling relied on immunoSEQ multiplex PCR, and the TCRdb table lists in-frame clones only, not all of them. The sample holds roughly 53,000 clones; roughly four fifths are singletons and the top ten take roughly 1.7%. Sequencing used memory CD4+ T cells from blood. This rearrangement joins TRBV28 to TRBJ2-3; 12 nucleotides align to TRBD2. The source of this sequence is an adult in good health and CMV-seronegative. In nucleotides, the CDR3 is TGTGCCAGCAGTTCACCGGGACTAGCGGGAGATACGCAGTATTTT. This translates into CASSSPGLAGDTQYF.